These 26 T cell receptor beta chains were all obtained from the same sample, sequenced in a study of CD8+ T cells in alopecia areata. Sample treatment: oral pan-JAK inhibitor, 5-10 mg twice daily. Once RNA had been extracted, it was reverse transcribed into cDNA to act as the sequencing template. Using immunoSEQ multiplex PCR, the repertoire was profiled, and TCRdb retains in-frame clones only, with some absent. Of 200,000 to 250,000 clones listed, around two fifths are singletons. Material: CD4+ T cells sorted from blood, obtained between weeks 30 and 35, from a patient treated with tofacitinib. These receptors were taken from a human donor with alopecia areata.

This chain uses TRBV27 with TRBJ2-7; 9 bases agree with TRBD1. The CDR3 loop spans 16 amino acids. Germline values: CDR1 MNHEY, CDR2 SMNVEV (reference sequence). After removal of 6 bases from V and 6 bases from J, the junction contained 15 bases not matched to a gene. The CDR3 here is CASRLLRDRDFGEQYF. Here the CDR3 DNA reads TGTGCCAGCAGGCTACTCCGGGACAGGGATTTTGGCGAGCAGTACTTC.

Concerning this clone itself: This sample also contains other DNA sequences that code for the same CDR3. J is TRBJ2-1 and V is TRBV5-1; 8 bases line up with TRBD2. This CDR3 has 15 residues. Germline lookup yields CDR1 SGHRS and CDR2 YFSETQ. After removal of 1 base from V and 4 bases from J, the junction contained 4 bases not matched to a gene. The CDR3 here is CASSLTSGAYNEQFF. For the CDR3, the DNA is TGCGCCAGCAGCTTGACTAGCGGAGCTTACAATGAGCAGTTCTTC.

This chain uses TRBV9 with TRBJ2-1, with D possibly being TRBD1 or TRBD2 (5 bases each). The CDR3 loop spans 15 amino acids. V lost 4 bases, J lost 7 bases, and 18 bases lay in between. Germline V gene sequence: CDR1 SGDLS, CDR2 YYNGEE. The CDR3 loop reads CASSPRDPLGNEQFF. The DNA of the CDR3 is TGTGCCAGCAGCCCTAGGGACCCTCTGGGGAATGAGCAGTTCTTC. Supplemented by reference TRBV9 and TRBJ2-1, the full variable domain reads DSGVTQTPKHLITATGQRVTLRCSPRSGDLSVYWYQQSLDQGLQFLIQYYNGEERAKGNILERFSAQQFPDLHSELNLSSLELGDSALYFCASSPRDPLGNEQFFGPGTRLTVL.

This clone has a count of ten or more. The J gene is TRBJ1-1, the V gene TRBV19; 7 nucleotides match TRBD1. Germline V gives CDR1 LNHDA, CDR2 SQIVND (reference sequence). The CDR3 runs 14 residues. V was pared by 7 bases and J by 4 bases, with 9 bases of the junction left unmatched. The CDR3 DNA sequence: TGTGCCAGTAAGCGACAGGGCGGGGGCACTGAAGCTTTCTTT. This sequence encodes CASKRQGGGTEAFF.

CDR3 sequence reads: CASSLGSRPQETQYF. The CDR3 region has the DNA TGCGCCAGCAGCTTGGGGTCCAGACCCCAAGAGACCCAGTACTTC. The gene calls are TRBV5-1 and TRBJ2-5; D is unresolved. This CDR3 contains 15 residues. V was clipped by 0 bases and J by 1 base, with 10 bases between them. CDR1 and CDR2 from the germline V gene are SGHRS and YFSETQ.

The chain has TRBV7-6 and TRBJ1-3; maybe TRBD1 (5 bases). Trimming shortened V by 7 bases and J by 0 bases, and 7 bases separated the two germline ends. CDR1 is SGHVS, CDR2 FNYEAQ, per germline. This CDR3 is 13 amino acids long. CDR3 bases: TGTGCCAGCAAGGGGTACTCTGGAAACACCATATATTTT. Its translation is CASKGYSGNTIYF.

The chain joins TRBV5-4 to TRBJ1-2; D perhaps matches TRBD1 (6 bases). The CDR3 is made up of 18 amino acids. Germline CDR1 and CDR2: SGHNT and YYREEE (reference sequence). V was pared by 0 bases and J by 1 base, with 19 bases between. CDR3 region: CASSLAPIRTAINYGYTF. DNA for the CDR3: TGTGCCAGCAGCTTGGCCCCTATCCGGACAGCAATTAACTATGGCTACACCTTC.

Only a few counts were recorded for this clone. As DNA, the CDR3 is TGCAGCGTGGGTAGTATGGGAAGCGAGCAGTACTTC. It yields the protein CSVGSMGSEQYF. The chain uses TRBV29-1 and TRBJ2-7; D unresolved. There are 12 residues in the CDR3. Germline loops: CDR1 SQVTM, CDR2 ANQGSEA. V was pared by 6 bases and J by 6 bases, with 15 bases between.

J is TRBJ2-3 and V is TRBV2, with D unresolved. The CDR3 covers 14 residues. Trimming stripped 3 bases from V and 4 bases from J, with 11 bases between. CDR1 is SNHLY and CDR2 is FYNNEI in the germline V gene. Here the CDR3 DNA reads TGTGCCAGCAGTGACAGATCCGTGGCAGATACGCAGTATTTT. Translation gives CASSDRSVADTQYF.

The rearrangement links TRBV6-1 to TRBJ2-1, with 7 bases fitting TRBD2. Germline V gene sequence: CDR1 MNHNS, CDR2 SASEGT. V shed 4 bases, J shed 1 base, and the junction held 13 bases outside the gene matches. The CDR3 is 18 amino acids. The CDR3 is CASSGDLGGLRSYNEQFF. In DNA, the CDR3 is TGTGCCAGCAGTGGAGATTTGGGAGGGCTTAGGTCCTACAATGAGCAGTTCTTC.

The chain joins TRBV14 to TRBJ1-2, with D unresolved. The CDR3 loop spans 14 amino acids. The germline V and J ends were trimmed by 4 bases and 0 bases, with 9 bases remaining between them. Germline values: CDR1 SGHDN, CDR2 FVKESK. The CDR3 sequence: CASSREEANYGYTF. For the CDR3, the DNA is TGTGCCAGCAGCCGAGAAGAGGCTAACTATGGCTACACCTTC.

CDR3 protein: CASSHLGTGNNEQFF. CDR3 DNA sequence: TGTGCCAGCAGCCACCTCGGGACAGGGAACAATGAGCAGTTCTTC. The chain employs TRBV11-1 and TRBJ2-1; 9 bases align to TRBD1. Germline V gene sequence: CDR1 SGHAT, CDR2 FQDESV (reference sequence). The CDR3 runs to 15 residues. V lost 5 bases, J lost 5 bases, and 7 bases stayed unmatched.

This clone was counted only a few times. This chain connects TRBV10-3 to TRBJ2-7; D is unclear. Trimming shortened V by 8 bases and J by 6 bases, and 11 bases separated the two germline ends. CDR3 length equals 11 residues. CDR1 is ENHRY and CDR2 is SYGVKD in the germline V gene. CDR3 bases: TGTGCCATCGGTAGGGTGGGCGAGCAGTACTTC. Translating it yields CAIGRVGEQYF.

The chain is built from TRBV19 and TRBJ1-2, with 7 bases that match TRBD1. This CDR3 is 14 amino acids long. V lost 8 bases to trimming and J lost 4 bases; unmatched junction nucleotides: 10. The germline V gene encodes CDR1 LNHDA and CDR2 SQIVND (reference sequence). CDR3 residues: CASAGTASLYGYTF. The CDR3 DNA is TGTGCCAGTGCCGGGACAGCCAGCCTCTATGGCTACACCTTC.

The rearrangement links TRBV2 to TRBJ2-3; D gene ambiguous. The CDR3 runs to 13 residues. The germline V gene encodes CDR1 SNHLY and CDR2 FYNNEI. V lost 5 bases, J lost 2 bases, and 8 bases lay in between. The CDR3 nucleotides are TGTGCCAGCAGTCCCTTTGACACAGATACGCAGTATTTT. It codes for CASSPFDTDTQYF.

This rearrangement joins TRBV7-3 to TRBJ1-1; D uncertain. This CDR3 comprises 13 residues. Trimming pared 10 bases from V and 1 base from J, leaving 13 bases between. Looked up from germline, CDR1 is SGHTA and CDR2 is FQGTGA. The CDR3 protein is CANGPPGNTEAFF. CDR3 coding DNA: TGTGCCAACGGACCGCCGGGGAACACTGAAGCTTTCTTT.

This clone was observed a handful of times. The J gene is TRBJ2-1, the V gene TRBV29-1; 9 bases line up with TRBD1. The germline gives CDR1 SQVTM, CDR2 ANQGSEA. J was trimmed by 8 bases and V by 4 bases; bases with no gene match: 6. The CDR3 runs to 13 residues. In DNA form, the CDR3 reads TGCAGCGTTGTCTCCGGGACAGGGCATGAGCAGTTCTTC. Its protein product is CSVVSGTGHEQFF.

J is TRBJ1-5 and V is TRBV6-1; no definite D call. The CDR3 runs 13 residues. From germline, CDR1 is MNHNS and CDR2 SASEGT. Trimming removed 2 bases from V and 2 bases from J, with 4 bases in between. CDR3 bases: TGTGCCAGCAGTGAACAGGGCAATCAGCCCCAGCATTTT. Its protein is CASSEQGNQPQHF.

This chain uses TRBV7-2 with TRBJ2-2, with D tentatively TRBD2 (5 bases). With 5 bases removed from V and 5 bases from J, the gap between germline ends came to 12 bases. Germline V lookup: CDR1 SGHTA, CDR2 FQGNSA. The CDR3 runs 14 residues. The CDR3 DNA reads TGTGCCAGCAGCGAGCGTAGCGCGACCGGGGAGCTGTTTTTT. Its translation is CASSERSATGELFF.

The chain recombines TRBV11-2 with TRBJ2-3; D is ambiguous. V was pared by 1 base and J by 3 bases, with 5 bases between. This CDR3 has 13 amino acids. Germline CDR1 and CDR2: SGHAT and FQNNGV. CDR3 coding DNA: TGTGCCAGCAGCTTAGTTCCTACAGATACGCAGTATTTT. Its protein product is CASSLVPTDTQYF.

The V call is TRBV2, the J call TRBJ1-2; 8 positions match TRBD1. This CDR3 region has 13 residues. V lost 4 bases, J lost 8 bases, and 6 bases stayed unmatched. The germline gives CDR1 SNHLY, CDR2 FYNNEI. CDR3 DNA: TGTGCCAGCAGTGGGCGGACAGGGAGCGGCTACACCTTC. Translation gives CASSGRTGSGYTF. Full variable domain (missing parts from reference TRBV2 and TRBJ1-2): EPEVTQTPSHQVTQMGQEVILRCVPISNHLYFYWYRQILGQKVEFLVSFYNNEISEKSEIFDDQFSVERPDGSNFTLKIRSTKLEDSAMYFCASSGRTGSGYTFGSGTRLTVV.

The chain recombines TRBV4-1 with TRBJ2-6; the match to TRBD1 covers 8 bases. The CDR3 loop spans 19 amino acids. Losses at the gene ends were 3 bases for V and 0 bases for J; bases not matched to a gene: 10. The germline V gene has CDR1 MGHRA and CDR2 YSYEKL. As DNA, the CDR3 is TGCGCCAGCAGCCACAGCGCCGGGACAGGATTCTCTGGGGCCAACGTCCTGACTTTC. It codes for CASSHSAGTGFSGANVLTF.

This clone was counted a few times. The rearrangement links TRBV27 to TRBJ1-6, with D unclear. This CDR3 has 14 amino acids. From germline, CDR1 is MNHEY and CDR2 SMNVEV (reference sequence). The V and J ends lost 4 bases and 2 bases respectively, with 6 bases between them. This CDR3 is CASSYEAYNSPLHF. The CDR3 nucleotides read TGTGCCAGCAGTTACGAGGCCTATAATTCACCCCTCCACTTT.

The rearrangement joins TRBV5-6 to TRBJ1-2; D is uncertain. Trimming took off 4 bases at V and 5 bases at J, with 9 bases between the two ends. This CDR3 contains 12 residues. Looked up from germline, CDR1 is SGHDT and CDR2 is YYEEEE. The CDR3 spells CASSRDTYGYTF. CDR3 in DNA: TGTGCCAGCAGCCGCGACACGTATGGCTACACCTTC.

The V gene is TRBV30, the J gene TRBJ2-7, with TRBD1 matching 7 bases. From germline, CDR1 is GTSNPN and CDR2 SVGIG (reference sequence). The length of the CDR3 is 12 residues. V trimming: 5 bases; J trimming: 3 bases; junction bases outside the gene matches: 4. As DNA, the CDR3 is TGTGCCTGGGCCCGGGACAGCTACGAGCAGTACTTC. Translation gives CAWARDSYEQYF.

The chain recombines TRBV2 with TRBJ2-3; a possible D gene is TRBD1 (5 bases). The CDR3 extends over 12 amino acids. CDR1 is SNHLY, CDR2 FYNNEI, per germline. The V end lost 5 bases, the J end lost 3 bases, and 6 bases lay between the germline ends. CDR3 protein: CASSRQTDTQYF. The CDR3 region has the DNA TGTGCCAGCAGTAGACAGACAGATACGCAGTATTTT.